These 7 T cell receptor beta chains originate from one sample sequenced in a study of blood T cell repertoires in COVID-19. Generated by immunoSEQ multiplex PCR, the TCRdb table keeps only in-frame clones and is missing some. The sample carries 150,000 to 200,000 clones, around 88% recorded once. Specimen: peripheral blood. All receptors come from a human donor in a cohort sampled during active COVID-19.

This rearrangement joins TRBV7-3 to TRBJ2-3, with 9 positions matching TRBD2. The CDR3 is made up of 16 amino acids. Germline trimming cut 4 bases from V and 3 bases from J; bases unmatched to any gene: 8. Germline V gene sequence: CDR1 SGHTA, CDR2 FQGTGA. This CDR3 is CASSSQASGETDTQYF. In DNA, the CDR3 is TGTGCCAGCAGCTCCCAGGCTAGCGGGGAGACAGATACGCAGTATTTT.

This chain uses TRBV30 with TRBJ1-1; tentative D call: TRBD1 (5 bases). The CDR3 loop spans 13 amino acids. Trimming shortened V by 3 bases and J by 1 base, and 9 bases separated the two germline ends. CDR1 and CDR2 from the germline V gene are GTSNPN and SVGIG (reference sequence). The CDR3: CAWRKGRNTEAFF. The CDR3 region has the DNA TGTGCCTGGAGGAAGGGGCGGAACACTGAAGCTTTCTTT.

The chain recombines TRBV28 with TRBJ2-1; 13 positions match TRBD2. Trimming took 2 bases from V and 3 from J; bases not matched to a gene: 4. CDR3 length equals 17 residues. Germline V gene data show CDR1 as MDHEN and CDR2 as SYDVKM. The CDR3 nucleotides are TGTGCCAGCAGTTTAGACACTAGCGGGGGGGGCTACAATGAGCAGTTCTTC. It codes for CASSLDTSGGGYNEQFF.

The chain recombines TRBV6-1 with TRBJ1-5, with D tentatively TRBD1 (5 bases). The V end lost 1 base, the J end lost 7 bases, and 11 bases lay between the germline ends. The CDR3 covers 14 residues. Germline V lookup: CDR1 MNHNS, CDR2 SASEGT. CDR3 loop: CASSEGRAGQPQHF. CDR3 DNA sequence: TGTGCCAGCAGTGAAGGGAGGGCAGGGCAGCCCCAGCATTTT.

The rearrangement joins TRBV2 to TRBJ2-1, with 9 bases fitting TRBD2. Trimming removed 7 bases from V and 5 bases from J; junction bases left unmatched: 6. Germline-derived CDR1 and CDR2 are SNHLY and FYNNEI. This CDR3 spans 14 amino acids. The CDR3, as DNA: TGTGCCAGCATGGGGACTAGCATAGACAATGAGCAGTTCTTC. Translated: CASMGTSIDNEQFF.

V gene TRBV28 combines with J gene TRBJ2-1; perhaps TRBD2 as D (6 bases). The CDR3 loop spans 16 amino acids. Trimming took 4 bases from V and 6 from J, leaving 19 bases between them. Germline lookup yields CDR1 MDHEN and CDR2 SYDVKM. Here the CDR3 reads CASSYHHGIGSNEQFF. The CDR3 DNA reads TGTGCCAGCAGTTACCACCACGGGATCGGGAGCAATGAGCAGTTCTTC.

This chain connects TRBV19 to TRBJ1-1; possibly TRBD1 for D (5 bases). Trimming took 9 bases from V and 4 from J, leaving 9 bases between them. This CDR3 has 11 amino acids. Germline loops: CDR1 LNHDA, CDR2 SQIVND (reference sequence). CDR3 loop: CASGGGTEAFF. The CDR3 DNA reads TGTGCCAGCGGGGGGGGCACTGAAGCTTTCTTT.